This passage covers 21 T cell receptor beta chains from one sample sequenced in a study of cytotoxic CD8 clonotypes in ibrutinib-treated CLL. Only in-frame clones appear in the TCRdb table, and some are missing; sequencing was by immunoSEQ multiplex PCR. The sample has 200,000 to 250,000 clones; around 70% are singletons. The source was PBMCs, collected after 12 months of ibrutinib treatment. These receptors were collected from a human donor with chronic lymphocytic leukemia.

This clone came up a few times. The chain recombines TRBV6-4 with TRBJ2-7; D is unclear. The V gene lost 7 bases and the J gene lost 0 bases, with 16 bases spanning the gap. CDR3 length: 15 residues. The germline gives CDR1 MRHNA, CDR2 SNTAGT. DNA of the CDR3: TGTGCCAGCATCAGAACAAGGGTCGGCTCCTACGAGCAGTACTTC. Translated, it gives CASIRTRVGSYEQYF.

This chain joins TRBV7-6 and TRBJ2-7; D is uncertain. Trimming took 0 bases from V and 6 from J, leaving 9 bases between them. The CDR3 has 13 amino acids. Germline CDR1 is SGHVS and CDR2 is FNYEAQ. The CDR3 loop is CASSLAGSSEQYF. The DNA of the CDR3 is TGTGCCAGCAGCTTAGCGGGGTCCAGCGAGCAGTACTTC.

This clone came up a few times. The rearrangement links TRBV6-5 to TRBJ2-5; unclear D gene. Trimming cost V 7 bases and J 4 bases, with 13 bases left between them. CDR3 length equals 13 residues. Germline loops: CDR1 MNHEY, CDR2 SVGAGI. The CDR3 nucleotides are TGTGCCAGCACTCCCCCTTGGGGAGAGACCCAGTACTTC. Its translation is CASTPPWGETQYF.

This clone was seen a handful of times. V usage is TRBV30 and J usage is TRBJ1-1; D gene unclear. Per germline, CDR1 GTSNPN and CDR2 SVGIG (reference sequence). V was shortened by 4 bases and J by 0 bases, with 6 bases between the two germline ends. CDR3 length: 12 residues. The CDR3: CAWIRMNTEAFF. The CDR3 region has the DNA TGTGCCTGGATCAGAATGAACACTGAAGCTTTCTTT.

As for this clone: The sample carries other DNA sequences with the same CDR3. The chain combines TRBV18 with TRBJ1-1; maybe TRBD1 (5 bases). Trimming took 3 bases from V and 5 from J, leaving 7 bases between them. This CDR3 is 12 amino acids long. Germline assignment: CDR1 KGHSH and CDR2 LQKENI. The CDR3 DNA reads as TGTGCCAGCTCACCGCCAGGGACTGAAGCTTTCTTT. Protein sequence: CASSPPGTEAFF. Full variable domain (rest looked up from reference TRBV18 and TRBJ1-1): NAGVMQNPRHLVRRRGQEARLRCSPMKGHSHVYWYRQLPEEGLKFMVYLQKENIIDESGMPKERFSAEFPKEGPSILRIQQVVRGDSAAYFCASSPPGTEAFFGQGTRLTVV.

There are a few counts of this clone. The V gene is TRBV2, the J gene TRBJ2-2; the D gene is possibly TRBD2 (6 bases). Trimming shortened V by 6 bases and J by 1 base, and 12 bases separated the two germline ends. The CDR3 runs 15 residues. Germline V CDR1 and CDR2: SNHLY, FYNNEI. Here the CDR3 DNA reads TGTGCCAGCAGGCGGACTACCGAGAACACCGGGGAGCTGTTTTTT. It specifies CASRRTTENTGELFF. The complete variable domain, with remaining parts taken from reference TRBV2 and TRBJ2-2, reads EPEVTQTPSHQVTQMGQEVILRCVPISNHLYFYWYRQILGQKVEFLVSFYNNEISEKSEIFDDQFSVERPDGSNFTLKIRSTKLEDSAMYFCASRRTTENTGELFFGEGSRLTVL.

Concerning this clone: Other DNA sequences in this sample translate to the same CDR3. The chain joins TRBV20-1 to TRBJ2-5; possible D gene TRBD1, 5 bases. V was pared by 1 base and J by 5 bases, with 5 bases between. Germline CDR1 and CDR2: DFQATT and SNEGSKA (reference sequence). The CDR3 extends over 11 amino acids. Here the CDR3 reads CSARGGETQYF. In nucleotides, the CDR3 is TGCAGTGCTAGAGGGGGCGAGACCCAGTACTTC.

The V and J genes are TRBV30 and TRBJ1-4; the match to TRBD1 covers 7 bases. There are 13 residues in the CDR3. The junction had 9 bases not matched to a gene; V was cut back by 1 base and J by 13 bases. The germline gives CDR1 GTSNPN, CDR2 SVGIG (reference sequence). CDR3 sequence (DNA): TGTGCCTGGAGTGAGACCCAGGGGGTTGGACTGTTTTTT. Translated, it gives CAWSETQGVGLFF.

This rearrangement joins TRBV30 to TRBJ2-3, with D tentatively TRBD2 (5 bases). This CDR3 region has 12 residues. Germline assignment: CDR1 GTSNPN and CDR2 SVGIG (reference sequence). Trimming took 5 bases from V and 4 from J, leaving 10 bases between them. The CDR3 region has the DNA TGTGCCTGGGGGAGTCGGTCAGATACGCAGTATTTT. Translating it yields CAWGSRSDTQYF.

The rearrangement uses TRBV19 and TRBJ1-6; no clear D. The CDR3 totals 13 residues. V lost 3 bases to trimming and J lost 7 bases, with 7 bases between them. Germline assignment: CDR1 LNHDA and CDR2 SQIVND (reference sequence). The CDR3 nucleotides are TGTGCCAGTAGTATTGTCTGGAATTCACCCCTCCACTTT. This gives the protein CASSIVWNSPLHF. Based on the CDR3 plus reference TRBV19 and TRBJ1-6, the full variable domain is DGGITQSPKYLFRKEGQNVTLSCEQNLNHDAMYWYRQDPGQGLRLIYYSQIVNDFQKGDIAEGYSVSREKKESFPLTVTSAQKNPTAFYLCASSIVWNSPLHFGNGTRLTVT.

J is TRBJ2-7 and V is TRBV7-2; 13 nucleotides line up with TRBD2. The ends lost 5 bases at V and 2 bases at J; junction bases unmatched: 9. The CDR3 totals 17 residues. CDR1 and CDR2 (germline): SGHTA, FQGNSA. This chain's CDR3 is CASSLGGTSGIAYEQYF. DNA for the CDR3: TGTGCCAGCAGCCTCGGTGGGACTAGCGGGATTGCCTACGAGCAGTACTTC.

The chain is built from TRBV2 and TRBJ2-7; the match to TRBD1 covers 8 bases. The CDR3 covers 14 residues. V was pared by 8 bases and J by 1 base, with 7 bases of the junction left unmatched. Germline CDR1 and CDR2: SNHLY and FYNNEI. The CDR3 loop is CASGWTGQSYEQYF. CDR3 DNA sequence: TGTGCCAGCGGGTGGACAGGGCAATCCTACGAGCAGTACTTC.

This chain uses TRBV5-1 with TRBJ2-1, with a weak D call TRBD1 (5 bases). The V end was cut by 0 bases, the J end by 2 bases, with 6 bases between. Germline loops: CDR1 SGHRS, CDR2 YFSETQ. This CDR3 is 14 amino acids long. The CDR3 bases are TGCGCCAGCAGCTTGGAGGGGCCCTACAATGAGCAGTTCTTC. This gives the protein CASSLEGPYNEQFF.

CDR3 DNA sequence: TGTGCCAGCAGCGCCCATGCAGGGACCTTGAACGAAAAACTGTTTTTT. Its translation is CASSAHAGTLNEKLFF. V is TRBV9 and J is TRBJ1-4; D is possibly TRBD1 (5 bases). This CDR3 is built from 16 residues. CDR1 SGDLS and CDR2 YYNGEE come from the germline V gene. The V and J ends lost 3 bases and 8 bases respectively, with 20 bases between them.

The CDR3 DNA reads TGCAGCGTTGAAAAAAGCGGGAGGGGGGATGAGGAGCAGTACTTC. This codes for CSVEKSGRGDEEQYF. V is TRBV29-1 and J is TRBJ2-7; 10 bases fit TRBD2. Looked up from germline, CDR1 is SQVTM and CDR2 is ANQGSEA. With V trimmed by 2 bases and J by 7 bases, 11 bases remained unmatched. The CDR3 totals 15 residues.

V and J are TRBV30 and TRBJ2-1; no clear D gene. Germline V gene lookup returns CDR1 GTSNPN and CDR2 SVGIG (reference sequence). The CDR3 is made up of 14 amino acids. The CDR3 loop reads CAGQIPFSYNEQFF. The CDR3 nucleotides read TGTGCTGGTCAGATACCCTTCTCCTACAATGAGCAGTTCTTC.

This clone was observed a handful of times. The V and J genes are TRBV7-2 and TRBJ2-5, with 11 bases that match TRBD2. The V segment lost 0 bases and the J segment 5 bases; nucleotides outside the gene matches: 2. The CDR3 is made up of 15 amino acids. The germline V gene has CDR1 SGHTA and CDR2 FQGNSA. CDR3 sequence reads: CASSLALAGAETQYF. CDR3 in DNA: TGTGCCAGCAGCTTAGCACTAGCGGGAGCGGAGACCCAGTACTTC.

The chain links TRBV7-3 to TRBJ1-2; possible D gene TRBD1, 6 bases. This CDR3 is built from 15 residues. Germline CDR1 SGHTA, CDR2 FQGTGA. Trimming cost V 5 bases and J 4 bases, with 17 bases left between them. Here the CDR3 reads CASSLRQESPYGYTF. CDR3 DNA sequence: TGTGCCAGCAGCCTCAGACAGGAGTCTCCCTATGGCTACACCTTC.

The gene calls are TRBV4-3 and TRBJ2-5; 7 bases agree with TRBD2. The tail of the sequence fits TRBJ2-7 better, so the J call may be wrong. Germline lookup yields CDR1 LGHNA and CDR2 YSLEER. The length of the CDR3 is 13 residues. CDR3 DNA: TGCGCCAGCAGCCATGGCCTAGCGGCCGAGCAGTACTTC. Amino acids: CASSHGLAAEQYF.

The chain couples TRBV29-1 to TRBJ2-2; D gene unclear. Trimming removed 4 bases at V and 1 base at J, with 10 bases between. The CDR3 extends over 14 amino acids. Germline V CDR1 and CDR2: SQVTM, ANQGSEA. CDR3 sequence: CSVVLGVNTGELFF. For the CDR3, the DNA is TGCAGCGTTGTATTGGGCGTGAACACCGGGGAGCTGTTTTTT.

V and J are TRBV5-6 and TRBJ2-5; 15 bases match TRBD2. CDR1 is SGHDT, CDR2 YYEEEE, per germline. The CDR3 is 18 amino acids. V lost 4 bases to trimming and J lost 4 bases; unmatched junction nucleotides: 11. CDR3 DNA sequence: TGTGCCAGCAGCCAGCGGACTAGCGGGAGGGCCGGGGTAGAGACCCAGTACTTC. Encoded protein: CASSQRTSGRAGVETQYF.